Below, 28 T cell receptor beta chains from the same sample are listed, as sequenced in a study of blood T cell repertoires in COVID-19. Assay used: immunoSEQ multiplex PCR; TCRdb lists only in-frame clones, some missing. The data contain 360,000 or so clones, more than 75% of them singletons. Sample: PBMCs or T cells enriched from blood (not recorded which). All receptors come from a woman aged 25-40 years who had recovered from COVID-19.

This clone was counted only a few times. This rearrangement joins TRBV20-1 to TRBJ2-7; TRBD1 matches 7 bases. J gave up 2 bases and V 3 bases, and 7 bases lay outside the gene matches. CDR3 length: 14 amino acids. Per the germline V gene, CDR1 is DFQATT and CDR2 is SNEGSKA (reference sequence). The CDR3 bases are TGCAGTGCTAGTCTACAGGGGCGAACCTACGAGCAGTACTTC. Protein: CSASLQGRTYEQYF.

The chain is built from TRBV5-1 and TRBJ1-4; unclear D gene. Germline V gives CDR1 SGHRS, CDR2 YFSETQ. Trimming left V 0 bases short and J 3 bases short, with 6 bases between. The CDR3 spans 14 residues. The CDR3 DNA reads TGCGCCAGCAGCTTGGCTCCAGCTAATGAAAAACTGTTTTTT. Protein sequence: CASSLAPANEKLFF.

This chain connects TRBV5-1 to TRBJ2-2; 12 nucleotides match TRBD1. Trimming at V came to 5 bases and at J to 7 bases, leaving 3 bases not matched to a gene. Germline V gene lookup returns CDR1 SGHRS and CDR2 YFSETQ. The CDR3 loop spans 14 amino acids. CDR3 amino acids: CASRGQGANGELFF. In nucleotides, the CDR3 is TGCGCCAGCAGGGGACAGGGGGCGAACGGGGAGCTGTTTTTT.

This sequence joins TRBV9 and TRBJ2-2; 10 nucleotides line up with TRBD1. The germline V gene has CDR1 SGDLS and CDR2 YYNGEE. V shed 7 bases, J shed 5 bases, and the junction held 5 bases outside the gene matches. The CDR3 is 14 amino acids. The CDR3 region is CASGPDRGTGELFF. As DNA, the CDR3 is TGTGCCAGCGGCCCGGACAGGGGGACCGGGGAGCTGTTTTTT.

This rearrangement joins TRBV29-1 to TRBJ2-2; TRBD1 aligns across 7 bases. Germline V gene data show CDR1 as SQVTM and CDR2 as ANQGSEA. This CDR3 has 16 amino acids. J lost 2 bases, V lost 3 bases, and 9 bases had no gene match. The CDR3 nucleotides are TGCAGCGTTGATGGTGATGCAGGGGGTAACACCGGGGAGCTGTTTTTT. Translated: CSVDGDAGGNTGELFF.

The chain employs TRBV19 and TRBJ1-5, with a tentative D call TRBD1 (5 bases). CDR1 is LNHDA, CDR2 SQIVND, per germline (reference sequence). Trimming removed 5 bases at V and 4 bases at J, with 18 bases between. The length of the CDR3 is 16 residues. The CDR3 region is CASSSQGGSRNQPQHF. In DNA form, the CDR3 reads TGTGCCAGTAGTTCGCAGGGAGGGAGTAGAAATCAGCCCCAGCATTTT.

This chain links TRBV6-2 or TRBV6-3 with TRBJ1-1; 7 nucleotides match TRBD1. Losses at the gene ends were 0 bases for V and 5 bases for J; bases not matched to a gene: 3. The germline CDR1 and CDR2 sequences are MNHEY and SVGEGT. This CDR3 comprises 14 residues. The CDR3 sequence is CASSYSGQRTEAFF. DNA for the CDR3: TGTGCCAGCAGTTACTCGGGACAGAGGACTGAAGCTTTCTTT.

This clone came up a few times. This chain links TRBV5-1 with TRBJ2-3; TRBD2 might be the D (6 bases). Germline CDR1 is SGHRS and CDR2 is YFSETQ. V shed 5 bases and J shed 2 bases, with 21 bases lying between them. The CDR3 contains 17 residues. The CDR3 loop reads CASRFGGGLAPTDTQYF. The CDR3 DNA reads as TGCGCCAGCAGATTTGGAGGAGGTCTAGCGCCCACAGATACGCAGTATTTT. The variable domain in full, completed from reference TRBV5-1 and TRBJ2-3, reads KAGVTQTPRYLIKTRGQQVTLSCSPISGHRSVSWYQQTPGQGLQFLFEYFSETQRNKGNFPGRFSGRQFSNSRSEMNVSTLELGDSALYLCASRFGGGLAPTDTQYFGPGTRLTVL.

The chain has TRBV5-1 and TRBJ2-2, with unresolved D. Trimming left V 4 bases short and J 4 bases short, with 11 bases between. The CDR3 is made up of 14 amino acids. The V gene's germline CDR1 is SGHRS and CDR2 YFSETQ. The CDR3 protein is CASSVTDSTGELFF. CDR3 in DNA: TGCGCCAGCAGCGTTACAGATTCCACCGGGGAGCTGTTTTTT.

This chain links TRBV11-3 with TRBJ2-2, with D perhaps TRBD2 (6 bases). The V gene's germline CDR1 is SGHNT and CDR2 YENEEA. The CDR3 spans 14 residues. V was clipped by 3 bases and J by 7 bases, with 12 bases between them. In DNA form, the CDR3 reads TGTGCCAGCAGCTTCGGGGGATTAGGCGGGGAGCTGTTTTTT. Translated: CASSFGGLGGELFF.

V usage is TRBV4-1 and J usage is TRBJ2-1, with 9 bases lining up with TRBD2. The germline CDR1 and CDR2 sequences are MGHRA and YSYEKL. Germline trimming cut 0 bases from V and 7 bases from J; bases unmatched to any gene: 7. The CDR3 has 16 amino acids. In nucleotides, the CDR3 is TGCGCCAGCAGCCAAGAAGGGACTAGCAGGAGGAATGAGCAGTTCTTC. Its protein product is CASSQEGTSRRNEQFF.

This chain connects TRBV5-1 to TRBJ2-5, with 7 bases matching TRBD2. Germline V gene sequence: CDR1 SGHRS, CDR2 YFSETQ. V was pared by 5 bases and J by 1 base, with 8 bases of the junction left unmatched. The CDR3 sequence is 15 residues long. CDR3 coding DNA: TGCGCCAGCAGGGCAAGCGGGACCAGCCAAGAGACCCAGTACTTC. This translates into CASRASGTSQETQYF.

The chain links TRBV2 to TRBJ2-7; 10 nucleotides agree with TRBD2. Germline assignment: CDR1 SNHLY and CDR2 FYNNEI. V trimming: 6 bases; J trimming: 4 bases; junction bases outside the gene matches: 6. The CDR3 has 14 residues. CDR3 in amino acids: CASSLGLARYEQYF. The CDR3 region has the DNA TGTGCCAGCAGCCTGGGACTAGCGAGATACGAGCAGTACTTC. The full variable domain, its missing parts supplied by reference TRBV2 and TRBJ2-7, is EPEVTQTPSHQVTQMGQEVILRCVPISNHLYFYWYRQILGQKVEFLVSFYNNEISEKSEIFDDQFSVERPDGSNFTLKIRSTKLEDSAMYFCASSLGLARYEQYFGPGTRLTVT.

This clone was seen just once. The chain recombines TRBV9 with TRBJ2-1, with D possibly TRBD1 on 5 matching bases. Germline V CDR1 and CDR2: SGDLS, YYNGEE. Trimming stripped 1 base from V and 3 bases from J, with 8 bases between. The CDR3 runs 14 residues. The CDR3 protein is CASSVYDSYNEQFF. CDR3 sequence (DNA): TGTGCCAGCAGCGTATATGACAGCTACAATGAGCAGTTCTTC.

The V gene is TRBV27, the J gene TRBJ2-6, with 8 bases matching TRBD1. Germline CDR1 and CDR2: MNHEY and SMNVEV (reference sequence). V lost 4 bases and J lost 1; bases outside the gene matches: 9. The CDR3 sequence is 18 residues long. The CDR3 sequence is CASSSLPRQGSGANVLTF. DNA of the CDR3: TGTGCCAGCAGTTCCCTCCCCCGACAGGGGTCTGGGGCCAACGTCCTGACTTTC.

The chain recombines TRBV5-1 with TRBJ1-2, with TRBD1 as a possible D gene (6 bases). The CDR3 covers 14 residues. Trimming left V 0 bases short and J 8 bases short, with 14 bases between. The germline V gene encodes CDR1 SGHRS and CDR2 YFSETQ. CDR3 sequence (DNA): TGCGCCAGCAGCTTGGACAGGGCCCTGGACGGCTACACCTTC. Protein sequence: CASSLDRALDGYTF. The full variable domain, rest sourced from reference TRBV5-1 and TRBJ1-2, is KAGVTQTPRYLIKTRGQQVTLSCSPISGHRSVSWYQQTPGQGLQFLFEYFSETQRNKGNFPGRFSGRQFSNSRSEMNVSTLELGDSALYLCASSLDRALDGYTFGSGTRLTVV.

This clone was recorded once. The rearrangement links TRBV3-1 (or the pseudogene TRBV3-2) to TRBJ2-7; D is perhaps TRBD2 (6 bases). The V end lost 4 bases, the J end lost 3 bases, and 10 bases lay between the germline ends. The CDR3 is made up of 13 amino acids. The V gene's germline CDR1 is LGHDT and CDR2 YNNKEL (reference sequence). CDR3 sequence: CASSPGLNYEQYF. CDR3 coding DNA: TGTGCCAGCAGCCCGGGACTTAACTACGAGCAGTACTTC.

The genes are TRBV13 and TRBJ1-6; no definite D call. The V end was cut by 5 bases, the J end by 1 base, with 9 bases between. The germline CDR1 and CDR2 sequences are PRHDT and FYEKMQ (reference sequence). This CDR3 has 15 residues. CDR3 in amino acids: CASSTLSSYNSPLHF. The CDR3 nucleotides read TGTGCCAGCAGCACTCTGTCTTCCTATAATTCACCCCTCCACTTT.

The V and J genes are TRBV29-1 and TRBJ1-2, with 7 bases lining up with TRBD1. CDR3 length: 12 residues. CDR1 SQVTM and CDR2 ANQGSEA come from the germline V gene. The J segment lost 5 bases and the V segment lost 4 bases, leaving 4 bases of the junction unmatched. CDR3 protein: CSVGRDSYGYTF. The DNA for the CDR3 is TGCAGCGTTGGGAGGGACAGTTATGGCTACACCTTC.

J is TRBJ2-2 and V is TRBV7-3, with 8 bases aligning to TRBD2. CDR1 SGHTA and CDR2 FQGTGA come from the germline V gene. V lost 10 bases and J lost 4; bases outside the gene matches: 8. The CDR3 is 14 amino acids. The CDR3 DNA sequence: TGTGCCACCCGGGGGGGGTTCAGCACCGGGGAGCTGTTTTTT. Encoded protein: CATRGGFSTGELFF.

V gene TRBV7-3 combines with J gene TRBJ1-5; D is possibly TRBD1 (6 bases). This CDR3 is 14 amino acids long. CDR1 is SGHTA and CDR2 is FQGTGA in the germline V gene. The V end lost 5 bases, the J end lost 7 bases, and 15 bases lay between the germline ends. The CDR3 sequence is CASSETRGRQPQHF. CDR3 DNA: TGTGCCAGCAGCGAAACCAGGGGCCGGCAGCCCCAGCATTTT.

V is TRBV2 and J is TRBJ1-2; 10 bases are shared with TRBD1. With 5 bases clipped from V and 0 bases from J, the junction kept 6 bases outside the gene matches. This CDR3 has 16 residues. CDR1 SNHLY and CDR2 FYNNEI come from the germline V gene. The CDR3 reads CASSTGTGASNYGYTF. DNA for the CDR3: TGTGCCAGCAGTACCGGGACAGGGGCATCTAACTATGGCTACACCTTC.

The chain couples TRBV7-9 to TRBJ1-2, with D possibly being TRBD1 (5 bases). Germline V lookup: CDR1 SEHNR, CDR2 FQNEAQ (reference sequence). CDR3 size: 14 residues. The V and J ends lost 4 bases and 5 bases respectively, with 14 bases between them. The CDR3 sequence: CASSSLAGRYGYTF. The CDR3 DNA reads TGTGCCAGCAGCTCCCTGGCAGGGCGGTATGGCTACACCTTC.

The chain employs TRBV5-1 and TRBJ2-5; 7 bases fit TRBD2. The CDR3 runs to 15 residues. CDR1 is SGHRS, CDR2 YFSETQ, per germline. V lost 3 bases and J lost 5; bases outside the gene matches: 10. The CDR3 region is CASSSAGAGSETQYF. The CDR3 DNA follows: TGCGCCAGCAGCTCCGCTGGAGCGGGGAGTGAGACCCAGTACTTC.

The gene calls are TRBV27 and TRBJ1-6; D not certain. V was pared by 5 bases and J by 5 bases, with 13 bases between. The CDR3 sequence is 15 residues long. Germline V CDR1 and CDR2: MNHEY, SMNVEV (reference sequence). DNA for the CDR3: TGTGCCAGCAGTCCGGCGGACTTACATAATTCACCCCTCCACTTT. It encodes CASSPADLHNSPLHF.

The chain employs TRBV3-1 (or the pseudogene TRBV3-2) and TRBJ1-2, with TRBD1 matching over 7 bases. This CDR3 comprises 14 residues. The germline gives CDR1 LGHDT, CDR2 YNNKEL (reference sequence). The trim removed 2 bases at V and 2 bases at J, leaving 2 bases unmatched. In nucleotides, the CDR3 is TGTGCCAGCAGCCAACCGGGACAGAACTATGGCTACACCTTC. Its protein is CASSQPGQNYGYTF.

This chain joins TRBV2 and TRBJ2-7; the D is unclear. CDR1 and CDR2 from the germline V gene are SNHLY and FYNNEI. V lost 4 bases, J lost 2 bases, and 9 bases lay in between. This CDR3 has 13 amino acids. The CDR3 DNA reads TGTGCCAGCAGTGTACAGAGAACCTACGAGCAGTACTTC. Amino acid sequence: CASSVQRTYEQYF.

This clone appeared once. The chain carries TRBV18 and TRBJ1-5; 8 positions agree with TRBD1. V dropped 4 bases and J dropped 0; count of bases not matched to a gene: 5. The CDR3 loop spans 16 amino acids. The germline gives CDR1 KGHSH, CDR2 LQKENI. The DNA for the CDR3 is TGTGCCAGCTCACGGACAGGGTCGGGTAGCAATCAGCCCCAGCATTTT. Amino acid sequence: CASSRTGSGSNQPQHF.